The 28 T cell receptor beta chains below all came from one sample that was sequenced in a study of response to subunit inactivated influenza vaccine. TCRdb redid the calling of the RT-PCR reads with MiXCR, one entry per CDR3 protein. The sample records approximately 500,000 distinct CDR3 sequences, 10% to 15% being singletons. Sequencing used PBMCs from blood, obtained 40 to 50 days after vaccination. These receptors were obtained from a man aged 50-60 years who received an inactivated influenza vaccine.

This chain connects TRBV5-1 to TRBJ2-2; D not certain. Germline lookup yields CDR1 SGHRS and CDR2 YFSETQ. This CDR3 has 13 amino acids. V lost 7 bases and J 4 bases, leaving 11 bases between the germline ends. CDR3 in DNA: TGCGCCAGCTCTCTAGAGTTCACCGGGGAGCTGTTTTTT. Protein: CASSLEFTGELFF.

Only a few counts were recorded for this clonotype. V and J are TRBV7-2 and TRBJ1-1, with unresolved D. V was trimmed by 2 bases and J by 1 base, leaving 8 bases between them. Germline V lookup: CDR1 SGHTA, CDR2 FQGNSA. The CDR3 is 14 amino acids. The chain's CDR3 is CASSLLSGNTEAFF. CDR3 sequence (DNA): TGTGCCAGCAGCTTATTATCCGGGAACACTGAAGCTTTCTTT.

Ten or more counts support this clonotype. This chain joins TRBV12-3 or TRBV12-4 and TRBJ2-1, with TRBD2 matching over 11 bases. Trimming at V came to 3 bases and at J to 6 bases, leaving 1 base not matched to a gene. This CDR3 is 14 amino acids long. For the CDR3, the DNA is TGTGCCAGCAGTTTTAGCGGGGGGGCCAATGAGCAGTTCTTC. Protein sequence: CASSFSGGANEQFF.

This clonotype occurred a few times. J is TRBJ1-1 and V is TRBV14, with D possibly being TRBD1 (6 bases). The CDR3 runs 12 residues. Trimming pared 3 bases from V and 11 bases from J, leaving 13 bases between. Germline assignment: CDR1 SGHDN and CDR2 FVKESK. The CDR3 region is CASSQDRFGAFF. In DNA, the CDR3 is TGTGCCAGCAGCCAGGACAGATTTGGGGCTTTCTTT.

A few counts support this clonotype. The chain recombines TRBV20-1 with TRBJ1-2; D remains ambiguous. Germline V lookup: CDR1 DFQATT, CDR2 SNEGSKA (reference sequence). This CDR3 region has 13 residues. V lost 0 bases, J lost 2 bases, and 7 bases lay in between. CDR3: CSARDPQNYGYTF. For the CDR3, the DNA is TGCAGTGCTAGAGATCCCCAAAACTATGGCTACACCTTC.

This clonotype was found a few times. V is TRBV12-3 or TRBV12-4 and J is TRBJ1-5; TRBD1 might be the D (6 bases). Trimming cost V 0 bases and J 0 bases, with 12 bases left between them. This CDR3 has 17 amino acids. The CDR3 here is CASSLAGTPYSNQPQHF. For the CDR3, the DNA is TGTGCCAGCAGTTTAGCCGGGACACCTTATAGCAATCAGCCCCAGCATTTT.

The rearrangement links TRBV7-8 to TRBJ2-3, with 11 bases lining up with TRBD2. V dropped 5 bases and J dropped 6; count of bases not matched to a gene: 4. The CDR3 consists of 14 residues. The V gene's germline CDR1 is SGHVS and CDR2 FQNEAQ. The CDR3 reads CASSIGLAGDTQYF. The CDR3 DNA reads TGTGCCAGCAGCATCGGACTAGCGGGTGATACGCAGTATTTT.

This clonotype showed up just a few times. V usage is TRBV20-1 and J usage is TRBJ2-1; perhaps TRBD2 as D (6 bases). The CDR3 spans 14 residues. Germline CDR1 reads DFQATT; CDR2 reads SNEGSKA (reference sequence). Trimming took off 1 base at V and 8 bases at J, with 15 bases between the two ends. CDR3 DNA sequence: TGCAGTGCTAGAGTCCGGGGGAGCTTGGATGAGCAGTTCTTC. It encodes CSARVRGSLDEQFF.

V gene TRBV5-1 combines with J gene TRBJ2-3; tentative D call: TRBD1 (5 bases). Trimming cost V 3 bases and J 1 base, with 12 bases left between them. Germline loops: CDR1 SGHRS, CDR2 YFSETQ. The CDR3 contains 15 residues. Here the CDR3 DNA reads TGCGCCAGCAGCTCCGGTGACAGACGCACAGATACGCAGTATTTT. Translating it yields CASSSGDRRTDTQYF.

This clonotype has at least ten counts. The chain employs TRBV6-5 and TRBJ1-2; TRBD1 agrees at 9 bases. CDR1 is MNHEY, CDR2 SVGAGI, per germline. After removal of 2 bases from V and 6 bases from J, the junction contained 10 bases not matched to a gene. The CDR3 spans 16 residues. CDR3 in amino acids: CASSYQRDREWDGYTF. The DNA of the CDR3 is TGTGCCAGCAGTTACCAAAGGGACAGGGAATGGGATGGCTACACCTTC.

This clonotype was detected ten times or more. The rearrangement uses TRBV5-5 and TRBJ1-2; D unresolved. Trimming removed 3 bases at V and 4 bases at J, with 19 bases between. This CDR3 has 16 amino acids. Germline CDR1 reads SGHKS; CDR2 reads YYEKEE (reference sequence). The CDR3 DNA is TGTGCCAGCAGCTGGGATTGGAAGGGAGGCGCCTATGGCTACACCTTC. Its protein product is CASSWDWKGGAYGYTF.

This clonotype was picked up many times. The chain recombines TRBV12-3 or TRBV12-4 with TRBJ1-2; no definite D call. The CDR3 spans 13 residues. The V end lost 3 bases, the J end lost 0 bases, and 5 bases lay between the germline ends. CDR3 DNA: TGTGCCAGCAGTTTTAGCGCTAACTATGGCTACACCTTC. Translating it yields CASSFSANYGYTF.

This clonotype has a handful of counts. The chain is built from TRBV2 and TRBJ2-7; D unresolved. Germline V gene sequence: CDR1 SNHLY, CDR2 FYNNEI. The CDR3 is made up of 14 amino acids. Deletions cut 10 bases from V and 0 bases from J, with 16 bases between. The CDR3 loop is CATRSALLSYEQYF. The CDR3 DNA reads TGTGCCACCAGAAGCGCACTGCTCTCCTACGAGCAGTACTTC.

The V and J genes are TRBV12-3 or TRBV12-4 and TRBJ2-5; TRBD2 might be the D (5 bases). Trimming shortened V by 2 bases and J by 7 bases, and 8 bases separated the two germline ends. CDR3 length: 12 residues. For the CDR3, the DNA is TGTGCCAGCAGTTTACCCCGGGGGACCCAGTACTTC. It specifies CASSLPRGTQYF.

This clonotype was detected a few times. The chain carries TRBV12-3 or TRBV12-4 and TRBJ1-1, with D perhaps matching TRBD1 (6 bases). CDR3 length: 16 amino acids. The V gene lost 6 bases and the J gene lost 4 bases, with 21 bases spanning the gap. The CDR3, as DNA: TGTGCCAGCAGATATTGCCGGGACATCAGATGCACTGAAGCTTTCTTT. This gives the protein CASRYCRDIRCTEAFF.

Many counts were recorded for this clonotype. This rearrangement joins TRBV12-3 or TRBV12-4 to TRBJ2-5; D unclear. The CDR3 is 12 residues long. Trimming shortened V by 6 bases and J by 4 bases, and 9 bases separated the two germline ends. The CDR3 protein is CASSSPGETQYF. CDR3 coding DNA: TGTGCCAGCAGCTCCCCGGGAGAGACCCAGTACTTC.

In its sample, this clonotype was seen many times. The chain combines TRBV29-1 with TRBJ2-3, with D unclear. The CDR3 sequence is 12 residues long. Germline CDR1 reads SQVTM; CDR2 reads ANQGSEA. CDR3 DNA sequence: TGCGCGTATGATTGGGGATCAGATACGCAGTATTTT. As protein: CAYDWGSDTQYF.

The V gene is TRBV3-1, the J gene TRBJ2-4; D is unclear. Germline V gene lookup returns CDR1 LGHDT and CDR2 YNNKEL (reference sequence). V was cut by 1 base and J by 1 base, with 14 bases left in between. The CDR3 is 17 amino acids. The CDR3 is CASSQVGQARAKNIQYF. The CDR3 bases are TGTGCCAGCAGCCAAGTCGGGCAGGCGAGGGCCAAAAACATTCAGTACTTC. The full variable domain, rest sourced from reference TRBV3-1 and TRBJ2-4, is DTAVSQTPKYLVTQMGNDKSIKCEQNLGHDTMYWYKQDSKKFLKIMFSYNNKELIINETVPNRFSPKSPDKAHLNLHINSLELGDSAVYFCASSQVGQARAKNIQYFGAGTRLSVL.

The V call is TRBV3-1, the J call TRBJ2-2; D might be TRBD1 or TRBD2, each matching 6 bases. From germline, CDR1 is LGHDT and CDR2 YNNKEL (reference sequence). The V end lost 7 bases, the J end lost 7 bases, and 22 bases lay between the germline ends. This CDR3 has 16 residues. This CDR3 reads CASNLNTGSGSGELFF. In nucleotides, the CDR3 is TGTGCCAGCAACCTCAACACAGGGTCCGGGAGCGGGGAGCTGTTTTTT.

This clonotype was recorded a few times. The chain combines TRBV29-1 with TRBJ2-4; TRBD1 matches 7 bases. The germline V gene has CDR1 SQVTM and CDR2 ANQGSEA. This CDR3 is built from 13 residues. V gave up 4 bases and J gave up 6 bases; unmatched junction bases: 6. The CDR3: CSVAATGRNIQYF. CDR3 bases: TGCAGCGTTGCCGCGACAGGGAGAAACATTCAGTACTTC.

This clonotype has only one observation. CDR3 sequence (DNA): TGCAGTGCCACCGGGACTAGCGGGACGAAACTCCACGAGCAGTACTTC. It is translated as CSATGTSGTKLHEQYF. This chain uses TRBV20-1 with TRBJ2-7, with 13 bases that match TRBD2. Germline values: CDR1 DFQATT, CDR2 SNEGSKA (reference sequence). The V segment lost 6 bases and the J segment 5 bases; nucleotides outside the gene matches: 13. The CDR3 is made up of 16 amino acids.

This sequence joins TRBV10-3 and TRBJ1-5; D is possibly TRBD1 (5 bases). The V end was cut by 6 bases, the J end by 6 bases, with 12 bases between. Germline CDR1 reads ENHRY; CDR2 reads SYGVKD. The CDR3 contains 13 residues. DNA of the CDR3: TGTGCCATCAGGGACATTATCAGTCAGCCCCAGCATTTT. Its protein is CAIRDIISQPQHF.

There are many counts of this clonotype. V is TRBV9 and J is TRBJ2-7, with D possibly TRBD2 on 6 matching bases. Between the trimmed V and J ends, which lost 0 bases and 5 bases, there was a span of 12 bases. Germline-derived CDR1 and CDR2 are SGDLS and YYNGEE. CDR3 length: 14 amino acids. CDR3 DNA sequence: TGTGCCAGCAGCGTAGGTACTAGCAGGGACGAGCAGTACTTC. Its translation is CASSVGTSRDEQYF.

The table lists this clonotype with many counts. The V gene is TRBV21-1, the J gene TRBJ2-5; the DNA was not compared with TRBD1, the D call given in the table. TRBV21-1 is flagged as a pseudogene. This CDR3 comprises 15 residues. In DNA form, the CDR3 reads TGTGCCAGCAGCAAAGGGGACAGGGGAGAAGAGACCCAGTACTTC. As protein: CASSKGDRGEETQYF.

This clonotype came up many times. V is TRBV7-6 and J is TRBJ1-1, with D possibly matching TRBD1 (5 bases). Germline V lookup: CDR1 SGHVS, CDR2 FNYEAQ. V lost 3 bases to trimming and J lost 1 base, with 9 bases between them. The CDR3 sequence is 14 residues long. CDR3 loop: CASSLSQANTEAFF. The CDR3 nucleotides are TGTGCCAGCAGCTTGTCACAGGCGAACACTGAAGCTTTCTTT.

The chain combines TRBV5-1 with TRBJ2-2; 9 bases map to TRBD2. CDR3 length equals 16 residues. Germline V gene data show CDR1 as SGHRS and CDR2 as YFSETQ. The V segment lost 2 bases and the J segment 9 bases; nucleotides outside the gene matches: 11. The CDR3 loop reads CASSLSAGGPPWELFF. CDR3 DNA sequence: TGCGCCAGCAGCTTAAGTGCGGGAGGGCCCCCTTGGGAGCTGTTTTTT.

This chain links TRBV10-3 with TRBJ2-1; no clear D. Between the trimmed V and J ends, which lost 0 bases and 2 bases, there was a span of 11 bases. Germline V lookup: CDR1 ENHRY, CDR2 SYGVKD. CDR3 size: 16 residues. DNA for the CDR3: TGTGCCATCAGTGAGTCTGTTGGGCCTACCTACAATGAGCAGTTCTTC. Amino acid sequence: CAISESVGPTYNEQFF.

In DNA, the CDR3 is TGTGCCAGCAGTGATATTAGCGGGAAGAACACCGGGGAGCTGTTTTTT. Residues: CASSDISGKNTGELFF. J is TRBJ2-2 and V is TRBV2, with 8 bases fitting TRBD2. Germline V gives CDR1 SNHLY, CDR2 FYNNEI. This CDR3 has 16 amino acids. V trimming: 3 bases; J trimming: 1 base; junction bases outside the gene matches: 4. The whole variable domain, filled in from reference TRBV2 and TRBJ2-2, reads EPEVTQTPSHQVTQMGQEVILRCVPISNHLYFYWYRQILGQKVEFLVSFYNNEISEKSEIFDDQFSVERPDGSNFTLKIRSTKLEDSAMYFCASSDISGKNTGELFFGEGSRLTVL.